This is a list of T cell receptor beta chains from one sample in a study of PD-1 blockade in classical Hodgkin lymphoma. Libraries were prepared by immunoSEQ multiplex PCR; TCRdb keeps only in-frame clonotypes and omits some of them. The sample yields 35,000 to 45,000 clones, around 86% seen once. Sequencing was performed on peripheral blood mononuclear cells (PBMCs), taken at baseline. The source is a human donor with classical Hodgkin lymphoma. The CDR3 runs from the conserved cysteine through the conserved F or W. Fields, in order: V gene, J gene, clone size, CDR3 protein. Expanded clones are given a class, and other clones once, few, many or no size at all.

v_call: TRBV10-3
j_call: TRBJ1-5
clone_size: NA
cdr3_aa: CAISESHSSNQPQHF

v_call: TRBV2
j_call: TRBJ2-3
clone_size: NA
cdr3_aa: CASAFARMGSTDTQYF

v_call: TRBV7-2
j_call: TRBJ2-1
clone_size: NA
cdr3_aa: CASSLAPESFNEQFF

v_call: TRBV2
j_call: TRBJ1-3
clone_size: NA
cdr3_aa: CASTPANSGNTIYF

v_call: TRBV7-6
j_call: TRBJ1-1
clone_size: NA
cdr3_aa: CASSLAGNTEAFF

v_call: TRBV19
j_call: TRBJ2-2
clone_size: NA
cdr3_aa: CASSTLSARAVTGELFF

v_call: TRBV7-9
j_call: TRBJ2-2
clone_size: NA
cdr3_aa: CASSSNYRHNTGELFF

v_call: TRBV29-1
j_call: TRBJ1-4
clone_size: NA
cdr3_aa: CSVGGQRGEKLFF

v_call: TRBV7-2
j_call: TRBJ1-5
clone_size: few
cdr3_aa: CASSQYSNQPQHF

v_call: TRBV7-9
j_call: TRBJ2-1
clone_size: NA
cdr3_aa: CASSLGLAGDYNEQFF

v_call: TRBV6-5
j_call: TRBJ2-4
clone_size: NA
cdr3_aa: CASRGQLAKNIQYF

v_call: TRBV30
j_call: TRBJ2-1
clone_size: NA
cdr3_aa: CAWGLAAYNEQFF

v_call: TRBV9
j_call: TRBJ1-2
clone_size: NA
cdr3_aa: CASSVRTGLGYGYTF

v_call: TRBV5-6
j_call: TRBJ2-4
clone_size: NA
cdr3_aa: CASSLASGLAKNIQYF

v_call: TRBV5-8
j_call: TRBJ1-2
clone_size: NA
cdr3_aa: CASSLRTGSGYTF

v_call: TRBV6-6
j_call: TRBJ1-6
clone_size: NA
cdr3_aa: CASSYTPQGSGSPLHF

v_call: TRBV30
j_call: TRBJ1-6
clone_size: NA
cdr3_aa: CAWSRDVSSYNSPLHF

v_call: TRBV6-5
j_call: TRBJ2-3
clone_size: once
cdr3_aa: CASSYDFGTDTQYF

v_call: TRBV4-1
j_call: NA
clone_size: NA
cdr3_aa: CASSQKARDGDYEQYF

v_call: TRBV2
j_call: TRBJ1-2
clone_size: NA
cdr3_aa: CASSDELNYGYTF

v_call: TRBV10-3
j_call: TRBJ2-2
clone_size: once
cdr3_aa: CAVRTATNTGELFF

v_call: TRBV6-6
j_call: TRBJ2-3
clone_size: NA
cdr3_aa: CASSRTSGGAPDTQYF

v_call: TRBV5-1
j_call: TRBJ2-5
clone_size: NA
cdr3_aa: CASSPTPTNQETQYF

v_call: TRBV10-3
j_call: TRBJ2-2
clone_size: NA
cdr3_aa: CAISDVGKDGELFF

v_call: TRBV5-1
j_call: TRBJ2-2
clone_size: NA
cdr3_aa: CASSSGTGELFF

v_call: TRBV7-2
j_call: TRBJ2-3
clone_size: NA
cdr3_aa: CASSFEDGDTQYF

v_call: TRBV18
j_call: TRBJ1-2
clone_size: NA
cdr3_aa: CASSLQGSIYGYTF

v_call: TRBV19
j_call: TRBJ1-1
clone_size: NA
cdr3_aa: CASRINRGSTEAFF

v_call: TRBV6-5
j_call: TRBJ2-1
clone_size: NA
cdr3_aa: CASSRLAPGYNEQFF

v_call: TRBV5-4
j_call: TRBJ1-5
clone_size: NA
cdr3_aa: CASSLQGGNQPQHF

v_call: TRBV7-7
j_call: TRBJ2-7
clone_size: NA
cdr3_aa: CASSQTGFSEQYF

v_call: TRBV25-1
j_call: TRBJ2-1
clone_size: NA
cdr3_aa: CASEYNEQFF

v_call: TRBV9
j_call: TRBJ1-1
clone_size: NA
cdr3_aa: CASSVRTANTEAFF

v_call: TRBV9
j_call: TRBJ2-5
clone_size: NA
cdr3_aa: CASSVGVSEETQYF

v_call: TRBV4-3
j_call: TRBJ1-1
clone_size: NA
cdr3_aa: CASSQFQGTTEAFF

v_call: TRBV9
j_call: TRBJ2-1
clone_size: NA
cdr3_aa: CASSPSGLAPRNEQFF

v_call: TRBV15
j_call: TRBJ1-2
clone_size: NA
cdr3_aa: CATSRERDGYTF

v_call: TRBV19
j_call: TRBJ1-1
clone_size: NA
cdr3_aa: CASSIDGVTNTEAFF

v_call: TRBV19
j_call: TRBJ2-7
clone_size: NA
cdr3_aa: CASSIEATYEQYF

v_call: TRBV5-1
j_call: TRBJ2-7
clone_size: NA
cdr3_aa: CASSGHLEIYEQYF

v_call: TRBV9
j_call: TRBJ2-7
clone_size: NA
cdr3_aa: CASSEGDRGSYEQYF

v_call: TRBV6-4
j_call: TRBJ2-3
clone_size: NA
cdr3_aa: CASRGTSEDTQYF

v_call: TRBV11-2
j_call: TRBJ2-7
clone_size: NA
cdr3_aa: CASSFSGWTSVYYEQYF

v_call: TRBV21-1
j_call: TRBJ2-4
clone_size: NA
cdr3_aa: CASSKSPGAAKNIQYF

v_call: TRBV27
j_call: TRBJ1-5
clone_size: NA
cdr3_aa: CASSSGGYSNQPQHF

v_call: TRBV28
j_call: TRBJ1-1
clone_size: NA
cdr3_aa: CASRSGTIEAFF

v_call: TRBV5-4
j_call: TRBJ2-1
clone_size: NA
cdr3_aa: CASSLPGTTYNEQFF

v_call: TRBV28
j_call: TRBJ1-1
clone_size: few
cdr3_aa: CASTYGGSITEAFF

v_call: TRBV5-1
j_call: TRBJ2-3
clone_size: NA
cdr3_aa: CASRGQGADTQYF